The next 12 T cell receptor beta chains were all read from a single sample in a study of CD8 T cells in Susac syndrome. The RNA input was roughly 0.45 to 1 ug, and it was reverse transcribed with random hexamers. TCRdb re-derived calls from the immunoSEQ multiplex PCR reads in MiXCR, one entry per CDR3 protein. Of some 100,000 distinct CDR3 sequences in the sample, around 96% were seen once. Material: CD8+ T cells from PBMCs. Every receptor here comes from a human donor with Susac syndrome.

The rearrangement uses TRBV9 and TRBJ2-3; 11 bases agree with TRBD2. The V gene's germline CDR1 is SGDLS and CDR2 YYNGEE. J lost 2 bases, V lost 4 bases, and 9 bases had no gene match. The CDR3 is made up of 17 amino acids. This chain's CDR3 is CASSPLLTSGVTDTQYF. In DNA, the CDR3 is TGTGCCAGCAGCCCTCTCCTGACTAGCGGGGTCACAGATACGCAGTATTTT. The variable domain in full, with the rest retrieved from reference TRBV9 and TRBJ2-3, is DSGVTQTPKHLITATGQRVTLRCSPRSGDLSVYWYQQSLDQGLQFLIQYYNGEERAKGNILERFSAQQFPDLHSELNLSSLELGDSALYFCASSPLLTSGVTDTQYFGPGTRLTVL.

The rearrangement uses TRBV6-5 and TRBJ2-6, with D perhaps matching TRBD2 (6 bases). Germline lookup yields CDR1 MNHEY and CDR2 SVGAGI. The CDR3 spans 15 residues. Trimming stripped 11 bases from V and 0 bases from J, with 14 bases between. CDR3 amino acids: CAAGSGLSGANVLTF. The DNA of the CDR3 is TGTGCCGCGGGGTCGGGGCTCTCTGGGGCCAACGTCCTGACTTTC.

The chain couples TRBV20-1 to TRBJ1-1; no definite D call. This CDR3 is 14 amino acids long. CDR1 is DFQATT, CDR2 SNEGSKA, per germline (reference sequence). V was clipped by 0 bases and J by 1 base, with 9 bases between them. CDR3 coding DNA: TGCAGTGCTAGAGATTGGACGGCGAACACTGAAGCTTTCTTT. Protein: CSARDWTANTEAFF.

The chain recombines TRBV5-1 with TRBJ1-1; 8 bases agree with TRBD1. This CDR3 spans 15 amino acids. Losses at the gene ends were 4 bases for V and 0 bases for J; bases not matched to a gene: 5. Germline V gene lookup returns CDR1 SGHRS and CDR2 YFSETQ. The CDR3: CASSLQTGVNTEAFF. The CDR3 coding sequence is TGCGCCAGCAGCCTCCAGACAGGGGTGAACACTGAAGCTTTCTTT. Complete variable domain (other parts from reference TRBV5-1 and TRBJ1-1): KAGVTQTPRYLIKTRGQQVTLSCSPISGHRSVSWYQQTPGQGLQFLFEYFSETQRNKGNFPGRFSGRQFSNSRSEMNVSTLELGDSALYLCASSLQTGVNTEAFFGQGTRLTVV.

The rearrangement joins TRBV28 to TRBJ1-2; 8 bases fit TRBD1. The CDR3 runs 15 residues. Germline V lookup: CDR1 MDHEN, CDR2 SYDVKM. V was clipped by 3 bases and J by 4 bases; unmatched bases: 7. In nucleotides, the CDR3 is TGTGCCAGCAGTTTCTCCGGGACAGGTCGCTATGGCTACACCTTC. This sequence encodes CASSFSGTGRYGYTF.

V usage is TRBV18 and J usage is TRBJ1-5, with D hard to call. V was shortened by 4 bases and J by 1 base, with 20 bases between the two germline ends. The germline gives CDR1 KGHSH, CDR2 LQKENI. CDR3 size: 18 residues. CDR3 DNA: TGTGCCAGCTCACGCTACGGCGGGATGGGTTCAAGCAATCAGCCCCAGCATTTT. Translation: CASSRYGGMGSSNQPQHF.

The CDR3 protein is CSAKAQDRGILLANLQETQYF. The DNA of the CDR3 is TGCAGTGCGAAGGCCCAAGACAGGGGAATTCTCCTAGCGAATCTTCAAGAGACCCAGTACTTC. The chain carries TRBV20-1 and TRBJ2-5; 8 bases map to TRBD1. This CDR3 comprises 21 residues. Germline-derived CDR1 and CDR2 are DFQATT and SNEGSKA (reference sequence). With 6 bases clipped from V and 2 bases from J, the junction kept 29 bases outside the gene matches.

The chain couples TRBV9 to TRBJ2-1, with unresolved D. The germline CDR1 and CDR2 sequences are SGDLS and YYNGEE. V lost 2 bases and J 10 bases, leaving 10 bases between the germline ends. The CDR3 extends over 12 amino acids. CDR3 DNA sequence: TGTGCCAGCAGCGTCGGACGTAAGGAGCAGTTCTTC. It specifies CASSVGRKEQFF.

The CDR3 reads CASSEGGQSSYEQYF. The CDR3 DNA reads TGTGCCAGCAGCGAGGGGGGCCAAAGCTCCTACGAGCAGTACTTC. This chain connects TRBV9 to TRBJ2-7, with D perhaps assigned TRBD1 or TRBD2 (6 bases each). CDR1 and CDR2 from the germline V gene are SGDLS and YYNGEE. V was pared by 3 bases and J by 0 bases, with 13 bases between. The CDR3 loop spans 15 amino acids.

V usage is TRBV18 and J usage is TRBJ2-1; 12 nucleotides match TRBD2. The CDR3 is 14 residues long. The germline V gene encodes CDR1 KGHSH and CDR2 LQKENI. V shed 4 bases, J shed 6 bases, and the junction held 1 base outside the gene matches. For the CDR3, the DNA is TGTGCCAGCTCACGGACTAGCGGGATCAATGAGCAGTTCTTC. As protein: CASSRTSGINEQFF.

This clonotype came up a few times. The DNA of the CDR3 is TGTGCCAGCAGCTTGTATGTGTCGGGGAGTCAGCCCCAGCATTTT. Amino acids: CASSLYVSGSQPQHF. V gene TRBV7-2 combines with J gene TRBJ1-5; no firm D call. Trimming removed 3 bases from V and 6 bases from J, with 15 bases in between. Germline lookup yields CDR1 SGHTA and CDR2 FQGNSA. This CDR3 region has 15 residues.

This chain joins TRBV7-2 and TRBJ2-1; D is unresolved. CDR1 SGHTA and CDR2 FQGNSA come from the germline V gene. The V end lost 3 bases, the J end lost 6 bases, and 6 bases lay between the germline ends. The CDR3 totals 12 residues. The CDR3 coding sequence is TGTGCCAGCAGCTTCAGCCGCAATGAGCAGTTCTTC. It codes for CASSFSRNEQFF. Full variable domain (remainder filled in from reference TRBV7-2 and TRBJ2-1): GAGVSQSPSNKVTEKGKDVELRCDPISGHTALYWYRQSLGQGLEFLIYFQGNSAPDKSGLPSDRFSAERTGGSVSTLTIQRTQQEDSAVYLCASSFSRNEQFFGPGTRLTVL.